This TCR beta chain was captured by sequencing in a study of blood T cells in healthy people across ages. CDR3 size: 15 residues. V lost 5 bases to trimming and J lost 2 bases, with 13 bases between them. The germline V gene encodes CDR1 MNHEY and CDR2 SMNVEV (reference sequence). A second PCR of about 6 to 11 cycles used a sample-barcoded 5' primer and a J-beta primer mix. TCRdb re-derived calls from the 5' RACE reads in MiXCR, one entry per CDR3 protein. The data hold about 720,000 distinct CDR3 sequences, with over 20% observed a single time. This sequence originates from a man between 65 and 80 years old in good health. V is TRBV27 and J is TRBJ2-1; TRBD2 might be the D (6 bases). The sample taken for sequencing was blood. The CDR3 bases are TGTGCCAGCAGTCTGAATGGAGGGCCCTACAATGAGCAGTTCTTC. Protein product: CASSLNGGPYNEQFF.